This T cell receptor (beta chain) derives from a study of patients and donors after allogeneic stem cell transplantation. Germline V CDR1 and CDR2: SGHTA, FQGNSA. The CDR3 has 12 amino acids. Trimming pared 5 bases from V and 6 bases from J, leaving 11 bases between. Each CDR3 protein gets one entry after TCRdb re-called the RT-PCR reads with MiXCR. The data show about 960,000 distinct CDR3 sequences, with over 15% seen just once and roughly 6% held by the top ten. Sequences were obtained from blood, either unsorted or a sorted T cell fraction (not recorded which). This chain uses TRBV7-2 with TRBJ2-7; D call uncertain. This receptor was obtained from a human donor who was either an allogeneic HSCT recipient or a stem cell or donor lymphocyte infusion donor (not recorded which). It is not recorded whose cells these are; they may come from a transplant donor. CDR3 in amino acids: CASSLPPSEQYF. The CDR3 bases are TGTGCCAGCAGCCTACCCCCGAGCGAGCAGTACTTC.